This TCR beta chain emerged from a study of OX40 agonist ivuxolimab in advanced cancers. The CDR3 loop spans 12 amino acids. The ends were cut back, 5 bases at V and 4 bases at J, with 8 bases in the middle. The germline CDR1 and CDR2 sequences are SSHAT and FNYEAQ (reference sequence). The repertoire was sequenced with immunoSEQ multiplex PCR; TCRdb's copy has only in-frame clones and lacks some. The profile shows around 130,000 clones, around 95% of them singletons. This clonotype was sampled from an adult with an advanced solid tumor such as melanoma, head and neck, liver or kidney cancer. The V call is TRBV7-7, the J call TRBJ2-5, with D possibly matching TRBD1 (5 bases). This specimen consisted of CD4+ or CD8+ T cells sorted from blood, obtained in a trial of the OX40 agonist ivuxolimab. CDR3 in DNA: TGTGCCAGCAGCCACACAGGAGAGACCCAGTACTTC. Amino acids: CASSHTGETQYF.